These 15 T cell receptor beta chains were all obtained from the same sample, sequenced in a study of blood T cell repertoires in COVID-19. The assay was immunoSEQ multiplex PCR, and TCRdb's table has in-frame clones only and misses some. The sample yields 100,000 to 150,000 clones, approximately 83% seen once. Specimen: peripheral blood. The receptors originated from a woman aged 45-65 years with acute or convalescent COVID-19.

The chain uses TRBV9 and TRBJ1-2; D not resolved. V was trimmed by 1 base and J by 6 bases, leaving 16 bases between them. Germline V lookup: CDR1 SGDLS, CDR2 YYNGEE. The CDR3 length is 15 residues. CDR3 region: CASSVSQTDINGYTF. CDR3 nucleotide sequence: TGTGCCAGCAGCGTATCCCAGACTGATATTAATGGCTACACCTTC.

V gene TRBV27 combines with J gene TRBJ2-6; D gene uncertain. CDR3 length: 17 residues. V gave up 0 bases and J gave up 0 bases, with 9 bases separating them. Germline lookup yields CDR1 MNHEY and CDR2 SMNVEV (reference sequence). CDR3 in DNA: TGTGCCAGCAGTTTATCGATTCAACTCTCTGGGGCCAACGTCCTGACTTTC. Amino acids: CASSLSIQLSGANVLTF.

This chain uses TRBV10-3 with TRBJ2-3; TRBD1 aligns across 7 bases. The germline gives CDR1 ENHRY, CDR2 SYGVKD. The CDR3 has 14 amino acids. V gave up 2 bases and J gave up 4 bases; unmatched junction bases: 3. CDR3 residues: CAISEMQGADTQYF. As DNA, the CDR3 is TGTGCCATCAGTGAGATGCAGGGGGCAGATACGCAGTATTTT.

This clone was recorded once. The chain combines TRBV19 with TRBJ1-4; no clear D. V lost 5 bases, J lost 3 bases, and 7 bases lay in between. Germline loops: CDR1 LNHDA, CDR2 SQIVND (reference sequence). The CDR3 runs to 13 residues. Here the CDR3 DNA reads TGTGCCAGTAGTGTTCGAGCTAATGAAAAACTGTTTTTT. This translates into CASSVRANEKLFF.

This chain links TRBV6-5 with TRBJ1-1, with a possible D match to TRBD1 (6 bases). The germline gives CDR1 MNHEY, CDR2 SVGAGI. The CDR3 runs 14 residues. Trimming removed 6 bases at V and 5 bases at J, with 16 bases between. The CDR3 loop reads CASRDTGWGTEAFF. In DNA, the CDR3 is TGTGCCAGCAGAGACACAGGGTGGGGGACTGAAGCTTTCTTT.

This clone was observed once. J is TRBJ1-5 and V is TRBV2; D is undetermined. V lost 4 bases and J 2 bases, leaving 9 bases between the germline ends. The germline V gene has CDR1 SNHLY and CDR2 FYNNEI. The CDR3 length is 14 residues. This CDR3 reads CASSGLFGNQPQHF. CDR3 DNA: TGTGCCAGCAGTGGTTTATTTGGCAATCAGCCCCAGCATTTT.

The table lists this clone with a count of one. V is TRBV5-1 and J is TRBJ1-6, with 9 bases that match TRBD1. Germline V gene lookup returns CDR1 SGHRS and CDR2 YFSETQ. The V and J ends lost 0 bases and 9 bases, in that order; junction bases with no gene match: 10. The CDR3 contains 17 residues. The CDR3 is CASSLAPRDRVGSPLHF. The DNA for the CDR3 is TGCGCCAGCAGCTTGGCCCCCCGGGACAGGGTAGGTTCACCCCTCCACTTT. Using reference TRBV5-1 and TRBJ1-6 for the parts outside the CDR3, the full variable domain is KAGVTQTPRYLIKTRGQQVTLSCSPISGHRSVSWYQQTPGQGLQFLFEYFSETQRNKGNFPGRFSGRQFSNSRSEMNVSTLELGDSALYLCASSLAPRDRVGSPLHFGNGTRLTVT.

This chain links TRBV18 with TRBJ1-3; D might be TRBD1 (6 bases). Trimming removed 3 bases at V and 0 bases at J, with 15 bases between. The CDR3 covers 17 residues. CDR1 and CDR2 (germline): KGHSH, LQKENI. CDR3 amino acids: CASSPLTGEGSGNTIYF. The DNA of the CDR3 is TGTGCCAGCTCACCCCTGACAGGAGAAGGCTCTGGAAACACCATATATTTT.

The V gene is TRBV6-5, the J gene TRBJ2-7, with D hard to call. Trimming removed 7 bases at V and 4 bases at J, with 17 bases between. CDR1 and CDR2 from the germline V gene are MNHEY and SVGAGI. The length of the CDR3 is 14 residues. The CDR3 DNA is TGTGCCAGCAAGTTTGGGCTGCAGAATTACGAGCAGTACTTC. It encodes CASKFGLQNYEQYF.

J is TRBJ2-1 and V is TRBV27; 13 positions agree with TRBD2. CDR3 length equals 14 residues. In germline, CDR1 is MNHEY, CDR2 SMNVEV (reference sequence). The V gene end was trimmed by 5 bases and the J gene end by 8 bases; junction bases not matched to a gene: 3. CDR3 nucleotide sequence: TGTGCCAGCAGTACTAGCGGGGGGGCAGATGAGCAGTTCTTC. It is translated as CASSTSGGADEQFF.

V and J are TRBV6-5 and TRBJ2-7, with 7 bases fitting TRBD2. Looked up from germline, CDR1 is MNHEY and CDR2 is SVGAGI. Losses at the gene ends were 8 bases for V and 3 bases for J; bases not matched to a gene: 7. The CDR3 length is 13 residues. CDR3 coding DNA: TGTGCCAGCGGGGAGGGAATAGTCTACGAGCAGTACTTC. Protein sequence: CASGEGIVYEQYF.

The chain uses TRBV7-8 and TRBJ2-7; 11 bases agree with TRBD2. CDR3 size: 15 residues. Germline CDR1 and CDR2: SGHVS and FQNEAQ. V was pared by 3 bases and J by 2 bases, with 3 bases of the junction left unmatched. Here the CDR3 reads CASSFGTSGTYEQYF. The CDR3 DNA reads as TGTGCCAGCAGCTTTGGGACTAGCGGAACCTACGAGCAGTACTTC.

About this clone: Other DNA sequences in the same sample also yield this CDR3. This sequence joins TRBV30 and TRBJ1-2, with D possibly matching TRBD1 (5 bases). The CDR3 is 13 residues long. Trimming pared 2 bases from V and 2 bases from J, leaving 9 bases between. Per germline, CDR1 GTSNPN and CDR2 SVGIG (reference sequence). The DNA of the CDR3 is TGTGCCTGGAGTAGGGGTCAAAACTATGGCTACACCTTC. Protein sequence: CAWSRGQNYGYTF.

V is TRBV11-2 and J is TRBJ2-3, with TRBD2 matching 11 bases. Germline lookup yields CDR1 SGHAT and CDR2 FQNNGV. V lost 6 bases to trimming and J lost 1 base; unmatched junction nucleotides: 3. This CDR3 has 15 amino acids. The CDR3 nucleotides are TGTGCCAGCAGTTTGACTAGCGGGGGCACAGATACGCAGTATTTT. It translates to CASSLTSGGTDTQYF.

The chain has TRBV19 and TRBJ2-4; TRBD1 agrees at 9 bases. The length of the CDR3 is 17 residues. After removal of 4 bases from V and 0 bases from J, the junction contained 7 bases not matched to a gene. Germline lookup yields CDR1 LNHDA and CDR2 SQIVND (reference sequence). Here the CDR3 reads CASSKRTGDVAKNIQYF. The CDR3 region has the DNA TGTGCCAGTAGTAAAAGGACAGGGGACGTAGCCAAAAACATTCAGTACTTC.